The 23 T cell receptor beta chains below were found in one sample sequenced in a study of blood T cells in healthy people across ages. Then a second PCR, running about 6 to 12 cycles, was carried out with a sample-barcoded 5' primer and a J-beta primer mix. TCRdb itself ran the 5' RACE reads through MiXCR, one entry per CDR3 protein. This table holds about 620,000 distinct CDR3 sequences, around 50% found once. Sequencing was performed on blood. The receptors stem from a woman of 80 years or more in good health.

The J gene is TRBJ2-2, the V gene TRBV10-3; a possible D gene is TRBD2 (7 bases). V gave up 7 bases and J gave up 2 bases, with 14 bases separating them. Germline V gene sequence: CDR1 ENHRY, CDR2 SYGVKD. This CDR3 is built from 15 residues. The CDR3 nucleotides read TGTGCCATCACGGGGGCGGGGGCCAACACCGGGGAGCTGTTTTTT. Encoded protein: CAITGAGANTGELFF.

This chain links TRBV27 with TRBJ2-4, with D possibly matching TRBD2 (5 bases). Matching the DNA end better, TRBJ2-7 makes the J call doubtful. Germline values: CDR1 MNHEY, CDR2 SMNVEV (reference sequence). The CDR3 is 13 residues long. The CDR3 protein is CASSLGGPSEQYF. As DNA, the CDR3 is TGTGCCAGCAGTCTTGGCGGGCCCTCCGAGCAGTACTTC.

With respect to this clonotype: A much larger clone is a single base away; this may be a read error. This chain connects TRBV12-3 or TRBV12-4 to TRBJ1-5; unclear D gene. The CDR3 contains 13 residues. V lost 6 bases and J lost 5, with 11 bases in between. The CDR3, as DNA: TGTGCCAGCAGCCCTGACCACGATCAGCCCCAGCATTTT. Translating gives CASSPDHDQPQHF.

This chain uses TRBV20-1 with TRBJ2-5, with 10 bases lining up with TRBD2. The CDR3 runs to 16 residues. Germline V gives CDR1 DFQATT, CDR2 SNEGSKA (reference sequence). V lost 5 bases to trimming and J lost 11 bases; unmatched junction nucleotides: 20. The CDR3 nucleotides read TGCAGTGCTGACAGAATAGCGGGAGGAGGGGACAATGAGCAGTACTTC. Translating gives CSADRIAGGGDNEQYF.

CDR3 residues: CASSLGSAGTAYEQYF. The CDR3 region has the DNA TGTGCCAGCAGCTTAGGGTCGGCAGGGACCGCCTACGAGCAGTACTTC. The chain links TRBV7-2 to TRBJ2-7; D is tentatively TRBD1 or TRBD2 (5 bases each). V lost 1 base to trimming and J lost 2 bases, with 15 bases between them. The CDR3 runs to 16 residues. Germline lookup yields CDR1 SGHTA and CDR2 FQGNSA.

With regard to this clonotype: A read error may be the cause here, since a much bigger clone is one base away. The chain links TRBV6-1 to TRBJ2-5; 8 bases fit TRBD1. Trimming cost V 6 bases and J 11 bases; bases outside gene matches: 26. Looked up from germline, CDR1 is MNHNS and CDR2 is SASEGT. The CDR3 covers 18 residues. CDR3 DNA: TGTGCCAGCAGCCCCGGGGCCGTAACAGGGGGATTCTACATTGAGCAGTACTTC. This encodes CASSPGAVTGGFYIEQYF.

V is TRBV27 and J is TRBJ1-2; D gene ambiguous. The CDR3 is 15 residues long. Trimming left V 5 bases short and J 6 bases short, with 19 bases between. Per germline, CDR1 MNHEY and CDR2 SMNVEV (reference sequence). The CDR3 region has the DNA TGTGCCAGCAGTGACCGAGATGGGAGGGATCATGGCTACACCTTC. This translates into CASSDRDGRDHGYTF.

This chain joins TRBV20-1 and TRBJ2-5; the D is unclear. Matching the DNA end better, TRBJ2-7 makes the J call doubtful. CDR1 is DFQATT and CDR2 is SNEGSKA in the germline V gene (reference sequence). CDR3 size: 15 residues. The CDR3 is CSASRYRSGFDEQYF. CDR3 nucleotides: TGCAGTGCTAGCAGGTATAGGAGTGGGTTCGACGAGCAGTACTTC.

This clonotype was counted a few times. The chain joins TRBV6-5 to TRBJ2-7; D gene uncertain. CDR1 MNHEY and CDR2 SVGAGI come from the germline V gene. Trimming pared 10 bases from V and 0 bases from J, leaving 7 bases between. This CDR3 is 11 amino acids long. The CDR3 is CATRSSYEQYF. As DNA, the CDR3 is TGTGCCACCCGGAGCTCCTACGAGCAGTACTTC.

This clonotype was recorded at least ten times. This chain links TRBV28 with TRBJ2-3, with 7 bases aligning to TRBD1. The CDR3 runs 17 residues. Trimming took 5 bases from V and 2 from J; bases not matched to a gene: 13. Germline V gives CDR1 MDHEN, CDR2 SYDVKM. The CDR3 loop is CASSHRRDSVYTDTQYF. Here the CDR3 DNA reads TGTGCCAGCAGTCACCGTAGGGACAGCGTTTACACAGATACGCAGTATTTT.

V and J are TRBV4-2 and TRBJ1-1; TRBD1 matches at 7 bases. The CDR3 runs to 17 residues. Germline loops: CDR1 LGHNA, CDR2 YNFKEQ. V trimming: 0 bases; J trimming: 0 bases; junction bases outside the gene matches: 7. CDR3: CASSQERGLVLNTEAFF. The CDR3 coding sequence is TGTGCCAGCAGCCAAGAGAGGGGGCTGGTTCTGAACACTGAAGCTTTCTTT.

The J gene is TRBJ2-7, the V gene TRBV29-1; 9 bases match TRBD1. Germline trimming cut 2 bases from V and 3 bases from J; bases unmatched to any gene: 8. CDR1 SQVTM and CDR2 ANQGSEA come from the germline V gene. This CDR3 is 15 amino acids long. The CDR3 bases are TGCAGCGTTGAATTGGCCGGGACAGGGTACTACGAGCAGTACTTC. Amino acid sequence: CSVELAGTGYYEQYF.

This chain connects TRBV20-1 to TRBJ1-6; D uncertain. CDR1 is DFQATT, CDR2 SNEGSKA, per germline (reference sequence). This CDR3 contains 15 residues. The V and J ends lost 2 bases and 7 bases respectively, with 15 bases between them. The CDR3, as DNA: TGCAGTGCTAGAAGGTTGAGGGAGACAAATTCACCCCTCCACTTT. It codes for CSARRLRETNSPLHF.

Comments on this clonotype: A much larger clone differs from this one at a single base, so this may be a read error. The chain uses TRBV2 and TRBJ2-7; tentative D call: TRBD2 (5 bases). The length of the CDR3 is 14 residues. From germline, CDR1 is SNHLY and CDR2 FYNNEI. Trimming removed 6 bases at V and 7 bases at J, with 19 bases between. CDR3 protein: CASRPRAALLEQYF. In DNA, the CDR3 is TGTGCCAGCAGGCCGCGAGCGGCCTTATTGGAGCAGTACTTC.

This clonotype was picked up many times. J is TRBJ2-3 and V is TRBV20-1, with 11 bases matching TRBD2. This CDR3 has 15 amino acids. Germline lookup yields CDR1 DFQATT and CDR2 SNEGSKA (reference sequence). V trimming: 5 bases; J trimming: 4 bases; junction bases outside the gene matches: 8. The CDR3 coding sequence is TGCAGTGCTTCCCCGACTAGCGGGAACGCAGATACGCAGTATTTT. Encoded protein: CSASPTSGNADTQYF.

This chain connects TRBV3-1 to TRBJ2-3; 10 bases map to TRBD2. This CDR3 has 14 residues. Per the germline V gene, CDR1 is LGHDT and CDR2 is YNNKEL (reference sequence). V shed 3 bases and J 5 bases; nucleotides not matched to a gene: 2. This chain's CDR3 is CASSQGTSEDTQYF. CDR3 nucleotide sequence: TGTGCCAGCAGCCAGGGGACTAGCGAAGATACGCAGTATTTT.

This clonotype appeared many times. The chain carries TRBV2 and TRBJ2-2, with TRBD2 matching over 8 bases. J was trimmed by 5 bases and V by 10 bases; bases with no gene match: 15. The CDR3 totals 16 residues. Germline V gene sequence: CDR1 SNHLY, CDR2 FYNNEI. The chain's CDR3 is CATQRGAGGETGELFF. CDR3 DNA sequence: TGTGCCACCCAGCGCGGGGCGGGGGGTGAAACCGGGGAGCTGTTTTTT.

A single count supports this clonotype. The genes are TRBV30 and TRBJ1-2; TRBD1 agrees at 9 bases. Germline CDR1 and CDR2: GTSNPN and SVGIG (reference sequence). J was trimmed by 3 bases and V by 1 base; bases with no gene match: 12. The length of the CDR3 is 17 residues. In nucleotides, the CDR3 is TGTGCCTGGAGTGGGTGGACCGGGACAGGGTTCGACTATGGCTACACCTTC. Its protein is CAWSGWTGTGFDYGYTF.

This clonotype was counted many times. This chain connects TRBV4-1 to TRBJ1-2, with D possibly TRBD1 on 5 matching bases. V gave up 1 base and J gave up 4 bases, with 10 bases separating them. The CDR3 contains 14 residues. Germline lookup yields CDR1 MGHRA and CDR2 YSYEKL. Here the CDR3 reads CASSQAGTLYGYTF. The CDR3 DNA reads TGCGCCAGCAGCCAAGCCGGGACTCTCTATGGCTACACCTTC.

This clonotype was counted at least ten times. The chain uses TRBV7-8 and TRBJ2-7; possible D gene TRBD1, 6 bases. There are 15 residues in the CDR3. Deletions cut 5 bases from V and 2 bases from J, with 16 bases between. Germline V CDR1 and CDR2: SGHVS, FQNEAQ. The CDR3 region is CASSLKTGPTYEQYF. CDR3 DNA sequence: TGTGCCAGCAGCCTCAAGACAGGCCCCACCTACGAGCAGTACTTC.

The genes are TRBV6-2 or TRBV6-3 and TRBJ2-5; 8 nucleotides line up with TRBD1. In germline, CDR1 is MNHEY, CDR2 SVGEGT. CDR3 length equals 15 residues. Trimming cost V 5 bases and J 5 bases; bases outside gene matches: 10. The CDR3 DNA reads TGTGCCAGCAGTCCCACGACAGGGGAAGTGGAGACCCAGTACTTC. Translation: CASSPTTGEVETQYF.

The V gene is TRBV19, the J gene TRBJ2-1, with 7 bases that match TRBD2. The CDR3 spans 16 residues. The junction had 6 bases not matched to a gene; V was cut back by 4 bases and J by 0 bases. CDR1 and CDR2 (germline): LNHDA, SQIVND (reference sequence). The CDR3 DNA follows: TGTGCCAGTAGTACCTCAGCGGGGCCCTCCTACAATGAGCAGTTCTTC. It specifies CASSTSAGPSYNEQFF.

This clonotype has ten or more counts. The V and J genes are TRBV24-1 and TRBJ2-5, with 12 bases fitting TRBD2. Losses at the gene ends were 2 bases for V and 7 bases for J; bases not matched to a gene: 4. Germline V gene sequence: CDR1 KGHDR, CDR2 SFDVKD. CDR3 length: 15 residues. CDR3 amino acids: CATSDSRTSGTTQYF. In DNA form, the CDR3 reads TGTGCCACCAGTGATTCACGGACTAGCGGGACGACCCAGTACTTC.